This is a list of T cell receptor beta chains from one sample in a study of cytomegalovirus exposure and HLA in healthy donors. Sequencing used immunoSEQ multiplex PCR; TCRdb keeps in-frame clones, though not all of them. In total, the table holds under 95,000 clones. Sample: PBMCs. These receptors came from a man between 18 and 35 years old in good health and CMV-seropositive. Each CDR3 is given with its conserved first and last residue. Fields, in order: J gene, D gene, V gene, CDR3 DNA, CDR3 protein. D genes are given only for firm matches.

J: TRBJ1-5; D: TRBD1; V: TRBV6-1; DNA: TGTGCCAGCAGTGAAGAGAGCTGGGGACAGGGGCCCCAGCATTTT; CDR3: CASSEESWGQGPQHF
J: TRBJ2-7; D: -; V: TRBV28; DNA: TGTGCCAGCAGTCCCGCAGGGTCTCGCTACGAGCAGTACTTC; CDR3: CASSPAGSRYEQYF
J: TRBJ2-5; D: -; V: TRBV5-1; DNA: TGCGCCAGCAGCTTGGCCCCAGGGGTAGGAGAGACCCAGTACTTC; CDR3: CASSLAPGVGETQYF
J: TRBJ2-1; D: -; V: TRBV18; DNA: TGTGCCAGCTCACCGCTCCCCCCGAGCTCCTACAATGAGCAGTTCTTC; CDR3: CASSPLPPSSYNEQFF
J: TRBJ2-6; D: TRBD2; V: TRBV14; DNA: TGTGCCAGCAGCCAGGGTCCCGGGAGCGGGGCGTCTGGGGCCAACGTCCTGACTTTC; CDR3: CASSQGPGSGASGANVLTF
J: TRBJ2-1; D: TRBD2; V: TRBV10-2; DNA: TGCGCCAGCATGGGACTAGCGGGAGGATTATCCTACAATGAGCAGTTCTTC; CDR3: CASMGLAGGLSYNEQFF
J: TRBJ1-1; D: -; V: TRBV29-1; DNA: TGCAGCGTGCCAGGGGCCTTTGAAGCTTTCTTT; CDR3: CSVPGAFEAFF
J: TRBJ2-7; D: -; V: TRBV4-1; DNA: TGCGCCAGCAGCCCTCTGAAAGGGACACAATCCTACGAGCAGTACTTC; CDR3: CASSPLKGTQSYEQYF
J: TRBJ1-2; D: -; V: TRBV5-4; DNA: TGTGCCAGCAGCCTTGGCCGGCAGGATTTGAACTATGGCTACACCTTC; CDR3: CASSLGRQDLNYGYTF
J: TRBJ2-5; D: TRBD1; V: TRBV30; DNA: TGTGCCTGGTCCCTTGAACTGGGGCAGGGGGCCGCTGAGACCCAGTACTTC; CDR3: CAWSLELGQGAAETQYF
J: TRBJ2-7; D: TRBD1; V: TRBV7-9; DNA: TGTGCCAGCAGACCCGGGACAGCGTACGAGCAGTACTTC; CDR3: CASRPGTAYEQYF
J: TRBJ2-7; D: -; V: TRBV14; DNA: TGTGCCAGCAGCAGGGGCAGGACGGCCTACGAGCAGTACTTC; CDR3: CASSRGRTAYEQYF
J: TRBJ2-7; D: -; V: TRBV10-3; DNA: TGTGCCATCAGGCCGGGTGGGTACTACGAGCAGTACTTC; CDR3: CAIRPGGYYEQYF
J: TRBJ2-7; D: TRBD1; V: TRBV27; DNA: TGTGCCAGCAGTTTAGGGACAGACCAGTCCTACGAGCAGTACTTC; CDR3: CASSLGTDQSYEQYF
J: TRBJ2-5; D: TRBD1; V: TRBV6-5; DNA: TGTGCCAGCTCGGGGACAGGTGGAGAGACCCAGTACTTC; CDR3: CASSGTGGETQYF
J: TRBJ1-1; D: -; V: TRBV6-1; DNA: TGTGCCAGCACTCCGGGACAATACACTGAAGCTTTCTTT; CDR3: CASTPGQYTEAFF
J: TRBJ2-7; D: -; V: TRBV28; DNA: TGTGCCAGCAGACTAGGACGAATACCCCAAAGCGAGCAGTACTTC; CDR3: CASRLGRIPQSEQYF
J: TRBJ2-5; D: TRBD1; V: TRBV6-1; DNA: TGTGCCAGCAGTGCTGGGACACAGGGGCCAGCACTCCAAGAGACCCAGTACTTC; CDR3: CASSAGTQGPALQETQYF
J: TRBJ1-1; D: -; V: TRBV18; DNA: TGTGCCAGCCAGGGAGGGAACACTGAAGCTTTCTTT; CDR3: CASQGGNTEAFF
J: TRBJ1-2; D: -; V: TRBV9; DNA: TGTGCCAGCAGCGTAGCAGGGGCCAACTATGGCTACACCTTC; CDR3: CASSVAGANYGYTF
J: TRBJ2-7; D: -; V: TRBV11-2; DNA: TGTGCCAGCAGCCTCTACGAGCAGTACTTC; CDR3: CASSLYEQYF
J: TRBJ2-7; D: TRBD2; V: TRBV18; DNA: TGTGCCAGCTCACCGGACGGAAGGGGACTAGCGGGAGCCTACGAGCAGTACTTC; CDR3: CASSPDGRGLAGAYEQYF
J: TRBJ2-7; D: -; V: TRBV27; DNA: TGTGCCAGCAGTCCTTTCCGGTCCTCCTACGAGCAGTACTTC; CDR3: CASSPFRSSYEQYF
J: TRBJ1-4; D: -; V: TRBV6-1; DNA: TGTGCCAGCAGTGCGAATCCCGGGCCCAGGGATGAAAAACTGTTTTTT; CDR3: CASSANPGPRDEKLFF
J: TRBJ1-1; D: -; V: TRBV9; DNA: TGTGCCAGCAGCGTAGCCTCGACAGCCACTGAAGCTTTCTTT; CDR3: CASSVASTATEAFF
J: TRBJ2-7; D: TRBD2; V: TRBV30; DNA: TGTGCCTGGGGACCCCGGTGGGCTAGCGGGGAGACCTACGAGCAGTACTTC; CDR3: CAWGPRWASGETYEQYF
J: TRBJ2-7; D: -; V: TRBV12-2; DNA: TGTGCAAGTCGCTTGGTGGTGTGCCCTAAATCCTACGAGCAGTACTTC; CDR3: CASRLVVCPKSYEQYF
J: TRBJ1-1; D: TRBD1; V: TRBV28; DNA: TGTGCCAGCAGCCCCCGACAGGGATACACTGAAGCTTTCTTT; CDR3: CASSPRQGYTEAFF
J: TRBJ2-5; D: -; V: TRBV7-9; DNA: TGTGCCAGCAGCTTAATAACGGCCCAGTACTTC; CDR3: CASSLITAQYF
J: TRBJ1-1; D: -; V: TRBV19; DNA: TGTGCCAGTAGTATAGCTCAGGGTGGCACTGAAGCTTTCTTT; CDR3: CASSIAQGGTEAFF
J: TRBJ1-1; D: TRBD1; V: TRBV4-1; DNA: TGCGCCAGCAGCCAAGATCTGCGGACAGGGACATTGGGGACTGAAGCTTTCTTT; CDR3: CASSQDLRTGTLGTEAFF
J: TRBJ2-5; D: -; V: TRBV18; DNA: TGTGCCAGCTCATTAACTACTGTCGGCCAAGAGACCCAGTACTTC; CDR3: CASSLTTVGQETQYF
J: TRBJ1-2; D: -; V: TRBV19; DNA: TGTGCCAGTAGTATAAGCCAACAGTCGGGCTACACCTTC; CDR3: CASSISQQSGYTF
J: TRBJ1-1; D: -; V: TRBV5-1; DNA: TGCGCCAGCCGACCGGACTCACACACTGAAGCTTTCTTT; CDR3: CASRPDSHTEAFF
J: TRBJ2-1; D: -; V: TRBV19; DNA: TGTGCCAGTAGTATTGGAGGGGTCGTGAATGAGCAGTTCTTC; CDR3: CASSIGGVVNEQFF
J: TRBJ1-4; D: -; V: TRBV6-1; DNA: TGTGCCAGCAGTGAGGGAGGGGGTATTGAAAAACTGTTTTTT; CDR3: CASSEGGGIEKLFF
J: TRBJ2-2; D: TRBD2; V: TRBV28; DNA: TGTGCCAGCAGTCCGGCGGGGGGGTCGAACACCGGGGAGCTGTTTTTT; CDR3: CASSPAGGSNTGELFF
J: TRBJ2-1; D: -; V: TRBV15; DNA: TGTGCCACCAGCAGAGATCAGAGGGGGGAGGGAGATCATGAGCAGTTCTTC; CDR3: CATSRDQRGEGDHEQFF
J: TRBJ2-7; D: -; V: TRBV7-9; DNA: TGTGCCAGCAGCCAGGGAAGAACTTACGAGCAGTACTTC; CDR3: CASSQGRTYEQYF
J: TRBJ2-7; D: TRBD2; V: TRBV11-2; DNA: TGTGCCAGCAGCTTAGCCCTAGCGGGTGGCTACGAGCAGTACTTC; CDR3: CASSLALAGGYEQYF
J: TRBJ2-4; D: -; V: TRBV14; DNA: TGTGCCAGCAGCCAAGGCAGGGCAAACATTCAGTACTTC; CDR3: CASSQGRANIQYF
J: TRBJ2-2; D: TRBD2; V: TRBV30; DNA: TGTGCCTGGAGAACTCTAGCGGGGGACACCGGGGAGCTGTTTTTT; CDR3: CAWRTLAGDTGELFF
J: TRBJ2-4; D: -; V: TRBV27; DNA: TGTGCCAGCAGTTCCATAGCGGCTAGCCTCATTCAGTACTTC; CDR3: CASSSIAASLIQYF
J: TRBJ2-5; D: -; V: TRBV4-1; DNA: TGCGCCAGCAGCCTAACTCACAGGGATGAGAAGACCCAGTACTTC; CDR3: CASSLTHRDEKTQYF
J: TRBJ1-1; D: TRBD1; V: TRBV5-1; DNA: TGCGCCAGCAGCCTTACCCCAGGGGGCACTGAAGCTTTCTTT; CDR3: CASSLTPGGTEAFF
J: TRBJ1-1; D: -; V: TRBV5-4; DNA: TGTGCCAGCAGCTTGAACAGGGAAGCTTTCTTT; CDR3: CASSLNREAFF
J: TRBJ1-5; D: TRBD1; V: TRBV4-2; DNA: TGTGCCAGCAGCCAAGATCCGGGACAGGGGGGGCAGCCCCAGCATTTT; CDR3: CASSQDPGQGGQPQHF
J: TRBJ2-7; D: TRBD2; V: TRBV27; DNA: TGTGCCAGCAGTCCCGGGACTATCGAGCAGTACTTC; CDR3: CASSPGTIEQYF
J: TRBJ1-3; D: -; V: TRBV10-3; DNA: TGTGCCACGTTCAGAGATCGGACAGATTCTGGAAACACCATATATTTT; CDR3: CATFRDRTDSGNTIYF
J: TRBJ2-2; D: TRBD2; V: TRBV6-4; DNA: TGTGCCAGCAGTGCTGGAGGGAGGGATAACACCGGGGAGCTGTTTTTT; CDR3: CASSAGGRDNTGELFF
J: TRBJ2-3; D: TRBD1; V: TRBV29-1; DNA: TGCAGCATAGTACAGGGGCTGGGAGATACGCAGTATTTT; CDR3: CSIVQGLGDTQYF
J: TRBJ2-3; D: -; V: TRBV18; DNA: TGTGCCAGCTCAGTCAGGGCCGGGGATACGCAGTATTTT; CDR3: CASSVRAGDTQYF
J: TRBJ1-4; D: TRBD1; V: TRBV7-9; DNA: TGTGCCAGCAGCCGACAGGGGGCGCAGAATAATGAAAAACTGTTTTTT; CDR3: CASSRQGAQNNEKLFF
J: TRBJ2-5; D: -; V: TRBV2; DNA: TGTGCCAGCAAAAGAGAGACAGGCCGACCCCCAGAGACCCAGTACTTC; CDR3: CASKRETGRPPETQYF
J: TRBJ2-2; D: -; V: TRBV4-1; DNA: TGCGCCAGCAGCCAAGATGAGATCACCGGGGAGCTGTTTTTT; CDR3: CASSQDEITGELFF
J: TRBJ1-2; D: TRBD1; V: TRBV2; DNA: TGTGCCAGCAAGGACAGGGAGGGCTATGGCTACACCTTC; CDR3: CASKDREGYGYTF
J: TRBJ2-7; D: -; V: TRBV5-1; DNA: TGCGCCAGCAGCCGGGCCCGGACGGGGGTAAACCACGAGCAGTACTTC; CDR3: CASSRARTGVNHEQYF